The clone carrying this TCR beta chain was picked up a small number of times. Its target is unknown. Other DNA sequences of this sample code for an identical CDR3. The V end lost 3 bases, the J end lost 2 bases, and 21 bases lay between the germline ends. Germline CDR1 reads GTSNPN; CDR2 reads SVGIG (reference sequence). This CDR3 has 17 amino acids. The sample belongs to a study of T cell clonotyping in hematopoietic cell transplantation. The study, taken as a whole, reports: Few recipient clonotypes overlapped donors; over 95% were de novo at given depth. Recipient TCR diversity dropped after transplant; expanded clonotypes rose from day 30 to 180. Higher Inverse Simpson Index values in graft donor and pretransplant recipient predicted broader posttransplant TCR diversity.

Profiling relied on immunoSEQ multiplex PCR, and the TCRdb table lists in-frame clones only, not all of them. The table records under 20,000 clones, 85% to 90% of them present only once. Sequenced: peripheral blood mononuclear cells. V gene TRBV30 combines with J gene TRBJ2-3; the D gene is possibly TRBD2 (5 bases). The clonotype was recovered from a man aged 50-60 years in good health. Some clones in this sample may be carry-over from other donors' samples. CDR3: CAWRHEPDSENTDTQYF. As DNA, the CDR3 is TGTGCCTGGAGACACGAGCCGGACTCAGAAAACACAGATACGCAGTATTTT.